The 30 T cell receptor beta chains below all came from one sample that was sequenced in a study of CD8+ T cells in alopecia areata. Stated treatment: oral pan-JAK inhibitor, 5-10 mg twice daily. In each case, RNA was isolated and then reverse transcribed into cDNA as the sequencing template. Using immunoSEQ multiplex PCR, the repertoire was profiled, and TCRdb retains in-frame clones only, with some absent. The sample holds about 120,000 clones, 53% seen once. Material: CD4+ T cells sorted from blood, obtained at week 4, from a patient treated with tofacitinib. All receptors come from a human donor with alopecia areata.

The gene calls are TRBV2 and TRBJ1-3; D is unclear. V was clipped by 7 bases and J by 1 base, with 11 bases between them. There are 14 residues in the CDR3. Looked up from germline, CDR1 is SNHLY and CDR2 is FYNNEI. CDR3 sequence (DNA): TGTGCCAGCAACACCATTACTTCTGGAAACACCATATATTTT. It is translated as CASNTITSGNTIYF. Using reference TRBV2 and TRBJ1-3 for the parts outside the CDR3, the full variable domain is EPEVTQTPSHQVTQMGQEVILRCVPISNHLYFYWYRQILGQKVEFLVSFYNNEISEKSEIFDDQFSVERPDGSNFTLKIRSTKLEDSAMYFCASNTITSGNTIYFGEGSWLTVV.

The chain couples TRBV29-1 to TRBJ2-7; the D is unclear. CDR1 is SQVTM, CDR2 ANQGSEA, per germline. V gave up 1 base and J gave up 0 bases, with 7 bases separating them. CDR3 length: 13 amino acids. The CDR3 nucleotides are TGCAGCGTTGAAGGACGGAACTCCTACGAGCAGTACTTC. Translating it yields CSVEGRNSYEQYF.

This chain joins TRBV29-1 and TRBJ2-3; 8 nucleotides align to TRBD2. The CDR3 spans 12 residues. J gave up 5 bases and V 7 bases, and 5 bases lay outside the gene matches. In germline, CDR1 is SQVTM, CDR2 ANQGSEA. The DNA of the CDR3 is TGCAGCGGACGCAGCGGGAGAGATACGCAGTATTTT. Its translation: CSGRSGRDTQYF.

CDR3 sequence reads: CAWCRAVNEKLFF. The CDR3 coding sequence is TGTGCCTGGTGTAGGGCGGTGAATGAAAAACTGTTTTTT. The V call is TRBV30, the J call TRBJ1-4, with unresolved D. Germline CDR1 is GTSNPN and CDR2 is SVGIG (reference sequence). There are 13 residues in the CDR3. V gave up 5 bases and J gave up 5 bases, with 12 bases separating them.

The V and J genes are TRBV9 and TRBJ1-1; a weak D match, TRBD1 (6 bases). V lost 4 bases, J lost 0 bases, and 13 bases lay in between. This CDR3 has 15 amino acids. Germline values: CDR1 SGDLS, CDR2 YYNGEE. CDR3 in amino acids: CASSPQTGVNTEAFF. CDR3 in DNA: TGTGCCAGCAGCCCACAGACAGGAGTGAACACTGAAGCTTTCTTT. The full variable domain, in which reference TRBV9 and TRBJ1-1 provide the parts outside the CDR3, is DSGVTQTPKHLITATGQRVTLRCSPRSGDLSVYWYQQSLDQGLQFLIQYYNGEERAKGNILERFSAQQFPDLHSELNLSSLELGDSALYFCASSPQTGVNTEAFFGQGTRLTVV.

This clone was seen a few times. Other DNA sequences from this sample encode an identical CDR3 as well. The chain carries TRBV18 and TRBJ1-1; no definite D call. Trimming pared 4 bases from V and 4 bases from J, leaving 7 bases between. CDR3 length: 12 amino acids. Germline CDR1 reads KGHSH; CDR2 reads LQKENI. CDR3 protein: CASSREGTEAFF. The CDR3 region has the DNA TGTGCCAGCTCACGGGAGGGCACTGAAGCTTTCTTT. Based on the CDR3 plus reference TRBV18 and TRBJ1-1, the full variable domain is NAGVMQNPRHLVRRRGQEARLRCSPMKGHSHVYWYRQLPEEGLKFMVYLQKENIIDESGMPKERFSAEFPKEGPSILRIQQVVRGDSAAYFCASSREGTEAFFGQGTRLTVV.

This clone was picked up a small number of times. This chain links TRBV7-9 with TRBJ1-1, with a tentative D call TRBD1 (5 bases). Per the germline V gene, CDR1 is SEHNR and CDR2 is FQNEAQ (reference sequence). V was pared by 1 base and J by 7 bases, with 13 bases between. The CDR3 is made up of 14 amino acids. CDR3 sequence reads: CASSLVMTTDEAFF. The CDR3 DNA reads as TGTGCCAGCAGCTTAGTGATGACGACAGATGAAGCTTTCTTT.

This clone was seen just once. V gene TRBV5-1 combines with J gene TRBJ2-3; D remains ambiguous. CDR1 and CDR2 (germline): SGHRS, YFSETQ. V gave up 4 bases and J gave up 6 bases, with 15 bases separating them. This CDR3 contains 14 residues. CDR3 bases: TGCGCCAGCAGCCCCCGCACAGCCCTTGATACGCAGTATTTT. Translation gives CASSPRTALDTQYF.

CDR3 sequence reads: CATRTTGGRGYTF. The CDR3 region has the DNA TGTGCCACCAGAACAACAGGGGGCCGGGGCTACACCTTC. The rearrangement joins TRBV15 to TRBJ1-2; TRBD1 matches 9 bases. The germline V gene has CDR1 LNHNV and CDR2 YYDKDF (reference sequence). The J segment lost 8 bases and the V segment lost 6 bases, leaving 7 bases of the junction unmatched. The CDR3 sequence is 13 residues long. The full variable domain, its missing parts supplied by reference TRBV15 and TRBJ1-2, is DAMVIQNPRYQVTQFGKPVTLSCSQTLNHNVMYWYQQKSSQAPKLLFHYYDKDFNNEADTPDNFQSRRPNTSFCFLDIRSPGLGDTAMYLCATRTTGGRGYTFGSGTRLTVV.

This clone came up a few times. V and J are TRBV29-1 and TRBJ2-7; D gene ambiguous. V was pared by 5 bases and J by 0 bases, with 8 bases between. The CDR3 runs to 12 residues. Germline assignment: CDR1 SQVTM and CDR2 ANQGSEA. The CDR3: CSVKGFSYEQYF. The CDR3 DNA follows: TGCAGCGTTAAGGGTTTCTCCTACGAGCAGTACTTC.

V and J are TRBV5-4 and TRBJ1-2, with unresolved D. Germline CDR1 reads SGHNT; CDR2 reads YYREEE (reference sequence). The V gene lost 4 bases and the J gene lost 8 bases, with 9 bases spanning the gap. The CDR3 loop spans 11 amino acids. This CDR3 reads CASSAVSGYTF. The DNA for the CDR3 is TGTGCCAGCAGCGCTGTTTCGGGCTACACCTTC. Full variable domain (rest looked up from reference TRBV5-4 and TRBJ1-2): ETGVTQSPTHLIKTRGQQVTLRCSSQSGHNTVSWYQQALGQGPQFIFQYYREEENGRGNFPPRFSGLQFPNYSSELNVNALELDDSALYLCASSAVSGYTFGSGTRLTVV.

CDR3 region: CASSLWTSTDTQYF. In DNA, the CDR3 is TGCGCCAGCAGCCTTTGGACTAGCACAGATACGCAGTATTTT. The chain uses TRBV5-1 and TRBJ2-3; D is perhaps TRBD2 (5 bases). Germline V gives CDR1 SGHRS, CDR2 YFSETQ. V lost 4 bases and J lost 0, with 9 bases in between. The CDR3 has 14 residues.

The chain is built from TRBV5-4 and TRBJ2-4; no clear D. The germline V gene has CDR1 SGHNT and CDR2 YYREEE (reference sequence). V lost 2 bases, J lost 1 base, and 7 bases lay in between. The CDR3 spans 14 residues. CDR3 bases: TGTGCCAGCAGCTTCTGGGTCGCCAAAAACATTCAGTACTTC. This encodes CASSFWVAKNIQYF. Supplemented by reference TRBV5-4 and TRBJ2-4, the full variable domain reads ETGVTQSPTHLIKTRGQQVTLRCSSQSGHNTVSWYQQALGQGPQFIFQYYREEENGRGNFPPRFSGLQFPNYSSELNVNALELDDSALYLCASSFWVAKNIQYFGAGTRLSVL.

The chain has TRBV14 and TRBJ1-2, with D possibly matching TRBD1 (5 bases). CDR3 length: 15 amino acids. Looked up from germline, CDR1 is SGHDN and CDR2 is FVKESK. The ends were cut back, 0 bases at V and 8 bases at J, with 16 bases in the middle. The DNA for the CDR3 is TGTGCCAGCAGCCAAGAACTCGTGCCAGGGAGCGGCTACACCTTC. It is translated as CASSQELVPGSGYTF.

This clone has only one observation. The chain combines TRBV7-9 with TRBJ1-2; 7 positions agree with TRBD1. J lost 3 bases, V lost 6 bases, and 4 bases had no gene match. Germline V CDR1 and CDR2: SEHNR, FQNEAQ (reference sequence). There are 13 residues in the CDR3. The CDR3 loop reads CASRQGIDYGYTF. In DNA form, the CDR3 reads TGTGCCAGCAGACAGGGGATAGACTATGGCTACACCTTC. Complete variable domain (other parts from reference TRBV7-9 and TRBJ1-2): DTGVSQNPRHKITKRGQNVTFRCDPISEHNRLYWYRQTLGQGPEFLTYFQNEAQLEKSRLLSDRFSAERPKGSFSTLEIQRTEQGDSAMYLCASRQGIDYGYTFGSGTRLTVV.

This clone turned up a few times. The chain joins TRBV5-1 to TRBJ2-6; D may correspond to TRBD1 or TRBD2 (5 bases each). The CDR3 has 16 amino acids. CDR1 is SGHRS, CDR2 YFSETQ, per germline. With 4 bases removed from V and 0 bases from J, the gap between germline ends came to 11 bases. CDR3 sequence reads: CASSGTGRSGANVLTF. The CDR3 DNA follows: TGCGCCAGCAGCGGAACGGGGCGCTCTGGGGCCAACGTCCTGACTTTC.

The genes are TRBV7-9 and TRBJ2-5; 12 bases map to TRBD2. CDR3 length equals 16 residues. The germline CDR1 and CDR2 sequences are SEHNR and FQNEAQ (reference sequence). V lost 2 bases to trimming and J lost 5 bases; unmatched junction nucleotides: 6. The CDR3 nucleotides are TGTGCCAGCAGCTTACTAGCGGGAGGGCCTCATGAGACCCAGTACTTC. This sequence encodes CASSLLAGGPHETQYF.

Notes on this clone: A read error may produce the germline difference seen at one junction end. The gene calls are TRBV6-5 and TRBJ1-1, with 7 bases that match TRBD1. Germline V lookup: CDR1 MNHEY, CDR2 SVGAGI. This CDR3 spans 13 amino acids. Written as DNA, the CDR3 is TGTGCCAGCAGTTACAGTGGGCAGGGGGTCTTCCTGTGG. This gives the protein CASSYSGQGVFLW.

V gene TRBV29-1 combines with J gene TRBJ2-1; TRBD1 agrees at 9 bases. Germline V gives CDR1 SQVTM, CDR2 ANQGSEA. V lost 7 bases and J lost 5; bases outside the gene matches: 9. The length of the CDR3 is 14 residues. CDR3 region: CSAITGQGHNEQFF. The CDR3 nucleotides are TGCAGCGCAATCACGGGACAGGGACACAATGAGCAGTTCTTC.

This chain links TRBV11-2 with TRBJ2-7; D might be TRBD1 (5 bases). In germline, CDR1 is SGHAT, CDR2 FQNNGV. V dropped 3 bases and J dropped 6 bases, with 18 bases sitting between them. The CDR3 is 15 residues long. This CDR3 reads CASSLAQHQGAEQYF. DNA of the CDR3: TGTGCCAGCAGCTTGGCCCAACATCAAGGGGCCGAGCAGTACTTC.

The chain recombines TRBV5-4 with TRBJ2-3, with D perhaps TRBD2 (6 bases). CDR3 length: 14 residues. Trimming shortened V by 3 bases and J by 0 bases, and 8 bases separated the two germline ends. Germline loops: CDR1 SGHNT, CDR2 YYREEE (reference sequence). The CDR3 is CASSWTTSTDTQYF. CDR3 DNA sequence: TGTGCCAGCAGCTGGACTACTAGCACAGATACGCAGTATTTT.

The rearrangement uses TRBV6-1 and TRBJ1-5; a weak D match, TRBD1 (5 bases). The CDR3 is made up of 13 amino acids. V was cut by 6 bases and J by 7 bases, with 13 bases left in between. Germline values: CDR1 MNHNS, CDR2 SASEGT. The DNA for the CDR3 is TGTGCCAGCAGAGGCAGGGAGAACCAGCCCCAGCATTTT. Protein: CASRGRENQPQHF.

The CDR3 reads CASSLKRGTNTEAFF. DNA of the CDR3: TGTGCCAGCAGTTTAAAGCGGGGGACCAACACTGAAGCTTTCTTT. The chain uses TRBV27 and TRBJ1-1; D may be TRBD1 (5 bases). The germline CDR1 and CDR2 sequences are MNHEY and SMNVEV (reference sequence). V gave up 2 bases and J gave up 2 bases, with 12 bases separating them. This CDR3 is built from 15 residues.

This clone has a single count. This chain uses TRBV9 with TRBJ2-2, with D tentatively TRBD1 or TRBD2 (5 bases each). The germline V gene has CDR1 SGDLS and CDR2 YYNGEE. Between the trimmed V and J ends, which lost 0 bases and 4 bases, there was a span of 10 bases. The CDR3 extends over 15 amino acids. CDR3 region: CASSVGVGTTGELFF. The CDR3, as DNA: TGTGCCAGCAGCGTAGGCGTTGGGACCACCGGGGAGCTGTTTTTT.

This clone was counted once. V gene TRBV5-6 combines with J gene TRBJ2-1; D call uncertain. Germline CDR1 is SGHDT and CDR2 is YYEEEE. The CDR3 spans 16 residues. Between the trimmed V and J ends, which lost 1 base and 1 base, there was a span of 12 bases. CDR3 coding DNA: TGTGCCAGCAGCTTGTACAGTTCGGGTTCCTACAATGAGCAGTTCTTC. This gives the protein CASSLYSSGSYNEQFF.

This clone was picked up a small number of times. The V call is TRBV5-1, the J call TRBJ2-7; D is perhaps TRBD1 or TRBD2 (6 bases each). The V end was cut by 1 base, the J end by 1 base, with 12 bases between. CDR3 length equals 15 residues. CDR1 is SGHRS, CDR2 YFSETQ, per germline. The CDR3: CASSLSGDKSYEQYF. Written as DNA, the CDR3 is TGCGCCAGCAGCTTGTCGGGGGACAAATCCTACGAGCAGTACTTC.

This chain connects TRBV4-1 to TRBJ2-3; tentatively, D is TRBD2 (6 bases). Germline V gene sequence: CDR1 MGHRA, CDR2 YSYEKL. This CDR3 is built from 17 residues. V was trimmed by 5 bases and J by 4 bases, leaving 22 bases between them. DNA of the CDR3: TGCGCCAGCAGCTCTCAGAGGCCCGCGGGATGGCCAGATACGCAGTATTTT. Translation: CASSSQRPAGWPDTQYF.

The sample holds one count of this clone. The gene calls are TRBV2 and TRBJ2-3; 7 nucleotides line up with TRBD1. Germline CDR1 and CDR2: SNHLY and FYNNEI. With 9 bases clipped from V and 0 bases from J, the junction kept 9 bases outside the gene matches. The CDR3 length is 15 residues. The CDR3 sequence is CASTSRGQSTDTQYF. The CDR3 coding sequence is TGTGCCAGTACTTCCAGGGGACAGAGCACAGATACGCAGTATTTT.

There are a few counts of this clone. The chain uses TRBV7-3 and TRBJ2-1; no clear D gene. V lost 7 bases and J lost 0, with 13 bases in between. Germline V CDR1 and CDR2: SGHTA, FQGTGA. The CDR3 sequence is 15 residues long. CDR3 bases: TGTGCCAGCAACGAAGGACGTAGCTCCTACAATGAGCAGTTCTTC. This codes for CASNEGRSSYNEQFF.

The rearrangement uses TRBV5-4 and TRBJ2-3, with D uncertain. Trimming shortened V by 3 bases and J by 4 bases, and 3 bases separated the two germline ends. The CDR3 runs to 11 residues. CDR1 is SGHNT, CDR2 YYREEE, per germline (reference sequence). The CDR3 DNA sequence: TGTGCCAGCAGCTCCCCAGATACGCAGTATTTT. As protein: CASSSPDTQYF.